Each of the 32 T cell receptor beta chains below was sequenced from the same sample in a study of T cells in Graves' hyperthyroidism and ophthalmopathy. Regions amplified from RNA transcripts were the TCR beta CDR3 regions. During a first-round RT-PCR of the TCR CDR3, the HTBI primer set was used. From the multiplex PCR reads, TCRdb called clonotypes with MiXCR, one entry per CDR3 protein. The profile covers about 640,000 distinct CDR3 sequences, with less than 25% appearing a single time and 34% taken by the ten largest. Source material: blood. These receptors were taken from a man aged 25 to 40 with Graves' ophthalmopathy.

This clonotype showed up just a few times. CDR3 DNA sequence: TGCGCCAGCAGCTTGGTTGGCAGGGTGTCAGATACGCAGTATTTT. The encoded protein is CASSLVGRVSDTQYF. This sequence joins TRBV5-1 and TRBJ2-3; weak D call: TRBD1 (5 bases). This CDR3 region has 15 residues. The germline CDR1 and CDR2 sequences are SGHRS and YFSETQ. The germline V and J ends were trimmed by 0 bases and 4 bases, with 12 bases remaining between them.

The chain has TRBV30 and TRBJ1-2; D may be TRBD1 (6 bases). Trimming shortened V by 5 bases and J by 1 base, and 14 bases separated the two germline ends. Germline-derived CDR1 and CDR2 are GTSNPN and SVGIG (reference sequence). The CDR3 contains 14 residues. CDR3 coding DNA: TGTGCCTGGTCGTTCAGGGGCCTTAACTATGGCTACACCTTC. Encoded protein: CAWSFRGLNYGYTF.

The rearrangement links TRBV28 to TRBJ1-1; D is unresolved. The CDR3 runs to 14 residues. Germline assignment: CDR1 MDHEN and CDR2 SYDVKM. The V end lost 6 bases, the J end lost 1 base, and 12 bases lay between the germline ends. The CDR3, as DNA: TGTGCCAGCAGAAGAGGACGGACGAACACTGAAGCTTTCTTT. Protein product: CASRRGRTNTEAFF.

This clonotype occurred a few times. The gene calls are TRBV9 and TRBJ2-3; D is tentatively TRBD1 or TRBD2 (5 bases each). The CDR3 is made up of 15 amino acids. Trimming stripped 0 bases from V and 2 bases from J, with 10 bases between. Germline lookup yields CDR1 SGDLS and CDR2 YYNGEE. The CDR3 nucleotides read TGTGCCAGCAGCGTAGGGGGACGCCTCACAGATACGCAGTATTTT. It encodes CASSVGGRLTDTQYF.

The V and J genes are TRBV20-1 and TRBJ2-7; 7 nucleotides agree with TRBD2. Germline trimming cut 3 bases from V and 3 bases from J; bases unmatched to any gene: 20. Per the germline V gene, CDR1 is DFQATT and CDR2 is SNEGSKA (reference sequence). This CDR3 has 18 residues. CDR3 sequence: CSASRPGRGRESRYEQYF. Written as DNA, the CDR3 is TGCAGTGCTAGTAGGCCCGGGAGAGGGAGGGAGTCCCGCTACGAGCAGTACTTC.

This clonotype was recorded a few times. The chain joins TRBV6-1 to TRBJ1-1; 7 nucleotides agree with TRBD1. V shed 6 bases, J shed 1 base, and the junction held 8 bases outside the gene matches. This CDR3 is 15 amino acids long. The V gene's germline CDR1 is MNHNS and CDR2 SASEGT. The CDR3 loop is CASRGPGQTNTEAFF. The CDR3 nucleotides are TGTGCCAGCAGGGGACCGGGACAGACGAACACTGAAGCTTTCTTT.

This clonotype occurred a few times. The chain uses TRBV7-9 and TRBJ2-7; D gene uncertain. This CDR3 has 12 residues. The germline gives CDR1 SEHNR, CDR2 FQNEAQ (reference sequence). Trimming removed 5 bases from V and 6 bases from J, with 11 bases in between. In DNA, the CDR3 is TGTGCCAGCAGCCTTGACACGGGCGAGCAGTACTTC. It translates to CASSLDTGEQYF.

V is TRBV11-1 and J is TRBJ1-6; 9 bases match TRBD1. Unmatched junction bases numbered 6, after V lost 6 bases and J lost 6 bases. This CDR3 comprises 15 residues. The germline V gene has CDR1 SGHAT and CDR2 FQDESV (reference sequence). CDR3 DNA: TGTGCCAGCAGAATTGGGACAGGGCTTAATTCACCCCTCCACTTT. As protein: CASRIGTGLNSPLHF.

This chain connects TRBV6-1 to TRBJ2-1; TRBD2 might be the D (5 bases). Per the germline V gene, CDR1 is MNHNS and CDR2 is SASEGT. The CDR3 sequence is 15 residues long. V lost 0 bases, J lost 8 bases, and 14 bases lay in between. In nucleotides, the CDR3 is TGTGCCAGCAGTGAAGCGTTTACTAGATTCTATGAGCAGTTCTTC. Translated: CASSEAFTRFYEQFF.

This clonotype was observed a handful of times. This sequence joins TRBV5-5 and TRBJ2-2, with D tentatively TRBD1 (5 bases). The CDR3 is made up of 15 amino acids. The V end was cut by 4 bases, the J end by 4 bases, with 14 bases between. Looked up from germline, CDR1 is SGHKS and CDR2 is YYEKEE (reference sequence). CDR3 sequence: CASSPSLTATGELFF. DNA of the CDR3: TGTGCCAGCAGCCCGTCCTTGACAGCCACCGGGGAGCTGTTTTTT.

The chain combines TRBV28 with TRBJ1-2, with D unresolved. Germline lookup yields CDR1 MDHEN and CDR2 SYDVKM. Trimming took off 2 bases at V and 7 bases at J, with 5 bases between the two ends. The CDR3 runs 11 residues. CDR3 amino acids: CASSLSIGYTF. Written as DNA, the CDR3 is TGTGCCAGCAGTTTAAGTATTGGCTACACCTTC.

This clonotype occurred many times. This chain connects TRBV11-3 to TRBJ1-1, with 9 bases fitting TRBD1. Germline CDR1 reads SGHNT; CDR2 reads YENEEA. The CDR3 loop spans 15 amino acids. With V trimmed by 5 bases and J by 6 bases, 10 bases remained unmatched. The CDR3 DNA reads TGTGCCAGCAGCGGGGGACAGGGCGAGGAGCCTGAAGCTTTCTTT. It encodes CASSGGQGEEPEAFF.

This chain links TRBV28 with TRBJ1-2, with D possibly TRBD1 on 5 matching bases. This CDR3 is built from 13 residues. V was clipped by 6 bases and J by 5 bases, with 13 bases between them. Germline CDR1 reads MDHEN; CDR2 reads SYDVKM. The CDR3, as DNA: TGTGCCAGCAGCCCGGGACTCTGGTATGGCTACACCTTC. Amino acid sequence: CASSPGLWYGYTF.

This sequence joins TRBV5-8 and TRBJ2-4; D is unclear. Germline CDR1 is SGHTS and CDR2 is YDEGEE. The CDR3 runs to 14 residues. The V gene lost 4 bases and the J gene lost 2 bases, with 10 bases spanning the gap. The CDR3 DNA follows: TGTGCCAGCAGCCACGGTGGGTCCAAAAACATTCAGTACTTC. It encodes CASSHGGSKNIQYF.

This clonotype was seen at least ten times. This chain uses TRBV11-2 with TRBJ2-7; maybe TRBD2 (6 bases). Germline V gene data show CDR1 as SGHAT and CDR2 as FQNNGV. The CDR3 is 17 residues long. Between the trimmed V and J ends, which lost 2 bases and 4 bases, there was a span of 21 bases. The CDR3 loop is CASSLSPALAVGYEQYF. CDR3 sequence (DNA): TGTGCCAGCAGCTTAAGCCCTGCACTAGCTGTAGGTTACGAGCAGTACTTC.

The CDR3 DNA reads TGCAGCGTGGGACAATACACCGGGGAGCTGTTTTTT. This codes for CSVGQYTGELFF. V gene TRBV29-1 combines with J gene TRBJ2-2; possibly TRBD1 for D (6 bases). This CDR3 spans 12 amino acids. V dropped 6 bases and J dropped 3 bases, with 8 bases sitting between them. Germline V lookup: CDR1 SQVTM, CDR2 ANQGSEA.

This clonotype has ten or more counts. The J gene is TRBJ2-5, the V gene TRBV12-3 or TRBV12-4; 8 positions agree with TRBD2. Trimming removed 6 bases from V and 5 bases from J; junction bases left unmatched: 11. The CDR3 runs to 15 residues. CDR3 sequence reads: CASSPPGLAVETQYF. The DNA of the CDR3 is TGTGCCAGCAGCCCCCCAGGACTAGCTGTGGAGACCCAGTACTTC.

The chain recombines TRBV18 with TRBJ2-5; 9 bases are shared with TRBD1. Germline CDR1 reads KGHSH; CDR2 reads LQKENI. Germline trimming cut 3 bases from V and 5 bases from J; bases unmatched to any gene: 10. This CDR3 is built from 16 residues. For the CDR3, the DNA is TGTGCCAGCTCACCGGCGGGGACAGGGATTGGTGAGACCCAGTACTTC. Translating gives CASSPAGTGIGETQYF.

The V call is TRBV19, the J call TRBJ1-5, with D tentatively TRBD1 (5 bases). The CDR3 loop spans 15 amino acids. CDR1 LNHDA and CDR2 SQIVND come from the germline V gene (reference sequence). Trimming cost V 3 bases and J 2 bases, with 11 bases left between them. CDR3 coding DNA: TGTGCCAGTAGTATGTCGGGGGGAGGCAATCAGCCCCAGCATTTT. It is translated as CASSMSGGGNQPQHF.

V is TRBV6-1 and J is TRBJ2-7; D gene unclear. This CDR3 has 15 amino acids. Germline lookup yields CDR1 MNHNS and CDR2 SASEGT. Trimming pared 7 bases from V and 1 base from J, leaving 17 bases between. The CDR3 here is CASKKGRPSSYEQYF. CDR3 sequence (DNA): TGTGCCAGCAAAAAGGGCAGGCCCTCTTCCTACGAGCAGTACTTC.

There are many counts of this clonotype. This sequence joins TRBV30 and TRBJ1-4; TRBD1 agrees at 10 bases. Germline CDR1 and CDR2: GTSNPN and SVGIG (reference sequence). After removal of 5 bases from V and 6 bases from J, the junction contained 12 bases not matched to a gene. CDR3 length: 16 amino acids. CDR3 bases: TGTGCCTGGGGGACAGGGGCCTCACCAGAATATGAAAAACTGTTTTTT. Protein: CAWGTGASPEYEKLFF.

The table lists this clonotype with a few counts. V is TRBV30 and J is TRBJ2-7; unclear D gene. The CDR3 consists of 11 residues. Germline CDR1 is GTSNPN and CDR2 is SVGIG (reference sequence). V was shortened by 0 bases and J by 5 bases, with 5 bases between the two germline ends. In DNA, the CDR3 is TGTGCCTGGAGTGTAAAGGACGAGCAGTACTTC. Protein sequence: CAWSVKDEQYF.

This clonotype has at least ten counts. The V and J genes are TRBV5-1 and TRBJ2-3; 7 bases match TRBD2. The CDR3 contains 14 residues. Germline V CDR1 and CDR2: SGHRS, YFSETQ. V shed 2 bases, J shed 4 bases, and the junction held 4 bases outside the gene matches. The CDR3 sequence is CASSLGREADTQYF. Written as DNA, the CDR3 is TGCGCCAGCAGCTTAGGGAGGGAGGCAGATACGCAGTATTTT.

At least ten counts were recorded for this clonotype. The CDR3 sequence is CASSFYKREGVTDTQYF. DNA for the CDR3: TGTGCCAGCAGCTTCTACAAGCGGGAGGGGGTCACAGATACGCAGTATTTT. The chain combines TRBV7-8 with TRBJ2-3; 10 bases match TRBD2. Germline lookup yields CDR1 SGHVS and CDR2 FQNEAQ. This CDR3 is 17 amino acids long. With V trimmed by 3 bases and J by 2 bases, 8 bases remained unmatched.

The rearrangement joins TRBV4-3 to TRBJ2-2; no clear D. In germline, CDR1 is LGHNA, CDR2 YSLEER. The V and J ends lost 1 base and 0 bases respectively, with 9 bases between them. The CDR3 is 16 residues long. The CDR3 loop is CASSQVPASNTGELFF. The CDR3 nucleotides read TGCGCCAGCAGCCAAGTGCCGGCTTCGAACACCGGGGAGCTGTTTTTT.

The chain links TRBV24-1 to TRBJ2-1; 7 nucleotides align to TRBD2. V shed 9 bases, J shed 3 bases, and the junction held 22 bases outside the gene matches. CDR3 length: 19 amino acids. The V gene's germline CDR1 is KGHDR and CDR2 SFDVKD. CDR3 region: CATSPALPEAGEFYNEQFF. CDR3 nucleotides: TGTGCCACCTCTCCCGCCCTACCCGAGGCGGGAGAGTTCTACAATGAGCAGTTCTTC.

This clonotype has ten or more counts. V is TRBV30 and J is TRBJ2-3; D is unresolved. The CDR3 has 15 residues. The V gene's germline CDR1 is GTSNPN and CDR2 SVGIG (reference sequence). V dropped 0 bases and J dropped 2 bases, with 12 bases sitting between them. CDR3 region: CAWSVSARYTDTQYF. The DNA of the CDR3 is TGTGCCTGGAGTGTCTCCGCCAGATACACAGATACGCAGTATTTT.

This chain uses TRBV6-2 or TRBV6-3 with TRBJ2-7; 9 bases fit TRBD1. J was trimmed by 2 bases and V by 5 bases; bases with no gene match: 7. Germline loops: CDR1 MNHEY, CDR2 SVGEGT. CDR3 length equals 15 residues. The CDR3 DNA reads as TGTGCCAGCAGTCCAGCAGACAGGGGGGCCTACGAGCAGTACTTC. Its translation is CASSPADRGAYEQYF.

J is TRBJ2-3 and V is TRBV28, with 8 bases that match TRBD1. The V gene's germline CDR1 is MDHEN and CDR2 SYDVKM. The CDR3 contains 16 residues. Germline trimming cut 6 bases from V and 1 base from J; bases unmatched to any gene: 9. CDR3 amino acids: CASRTPGGLGTDTQYF. The DNA of the CDR3 is TGTGCCAGCAGGACACCAGGGGGCTTGGGCACAGATACGCAGTATTTT.

This clonotype showed up many times. V is TRBV7-3 and J is TRBJ2-5; TRBD1 aligns across 9 bases. There are 14 residues in the CDR3. The germline gives CDR1 SGHTA, CDR2 FQGTGA. Losses at the gene ends were 4 bases for V and 2 bases for J; bases not matched to a gene: 2. The CDR3 DNA is TGTGCCAGCAGCTCGGGACAGGGTCAAGAGACCCAGTACTTC. Translating gives CASSSGQGQETQYF.

V gene TRBV20-1 combines with J gene TRBJ1-2; the D is unclear. V lost 5 bases, J lost 2 bases, and 12 bases lay in between. Germline CDR1 DFQATT, CDR2 SNEGSKA (reference sequence). This CDR3 has 13 amino acids. CDR3 sequence (DNA): TGCAGTGCTTCCCTCGTGGTAAACTATGGCTACACCTTC. Amino acids: CSASLVVNYGYTF.

This clonotype was counted between two and nine times. This rearrangement joins TRBV6-2 or TRBV6-3 to TRBJ2-2; 14 nucleotides line up with TRBD2. The trim removed 7 bases at V and 6 bases at J, leaving 4 bases unmatched. CDR3 size: 15 residues. From germline, CDR1 is MNHEY and CDR2 SVGEGT. CDR3 amino acids: CASTRLAGGPGELFF. The CDR3 DNA reads as TGTGCCAGCACCCGACTAGCGGGAGGGCCCGGGGAGCTGTTTTTT.